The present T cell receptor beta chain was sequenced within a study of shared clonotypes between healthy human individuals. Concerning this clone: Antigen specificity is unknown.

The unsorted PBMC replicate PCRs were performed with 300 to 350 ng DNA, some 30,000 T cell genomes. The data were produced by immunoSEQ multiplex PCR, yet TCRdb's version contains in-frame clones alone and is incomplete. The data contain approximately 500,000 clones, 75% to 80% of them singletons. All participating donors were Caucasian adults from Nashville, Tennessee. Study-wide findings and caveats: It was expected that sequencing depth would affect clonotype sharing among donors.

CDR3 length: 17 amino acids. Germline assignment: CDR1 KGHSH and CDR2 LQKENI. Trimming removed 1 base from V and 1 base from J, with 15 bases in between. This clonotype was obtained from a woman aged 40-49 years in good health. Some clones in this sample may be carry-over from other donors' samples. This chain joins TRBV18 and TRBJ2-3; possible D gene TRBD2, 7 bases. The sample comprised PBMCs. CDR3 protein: CASSPRTAGAGTDTQYF. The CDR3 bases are TGTGCCAGCTCACCACGGACCGCGGGGGCTGGCACAGATACGCAGTATTTT.